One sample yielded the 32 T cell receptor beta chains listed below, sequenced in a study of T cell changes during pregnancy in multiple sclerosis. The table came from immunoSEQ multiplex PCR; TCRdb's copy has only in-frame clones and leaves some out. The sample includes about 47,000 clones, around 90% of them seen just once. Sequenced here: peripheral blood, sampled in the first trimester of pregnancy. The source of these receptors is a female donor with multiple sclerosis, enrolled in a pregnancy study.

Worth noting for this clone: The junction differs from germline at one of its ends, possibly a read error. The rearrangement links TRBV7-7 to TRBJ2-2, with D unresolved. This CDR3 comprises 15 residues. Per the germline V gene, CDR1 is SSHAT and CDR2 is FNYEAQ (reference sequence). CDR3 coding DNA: TGTGCTAGCAGCCCCTTCTCGGGGAACACCGGGGAGCTGTTTTTT. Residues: CASSPFSGNTGELFF.

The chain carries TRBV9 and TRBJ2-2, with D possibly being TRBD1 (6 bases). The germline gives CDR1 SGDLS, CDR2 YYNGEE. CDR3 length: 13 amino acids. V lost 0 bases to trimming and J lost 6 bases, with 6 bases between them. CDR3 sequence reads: CASSVGGPGELFF. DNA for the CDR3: TGTGCCAGCAGCGTAGGGGGGCCCGGGGAGCTGTTTTTT.

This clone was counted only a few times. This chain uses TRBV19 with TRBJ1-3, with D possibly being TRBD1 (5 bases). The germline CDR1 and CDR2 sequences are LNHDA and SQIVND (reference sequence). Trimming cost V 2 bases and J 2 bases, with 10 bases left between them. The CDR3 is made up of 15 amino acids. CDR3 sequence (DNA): TGTGCCAGTAGTATACACGACAGCGCTGGAAACACCATATATTTT. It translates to CASSIHDSAGNTIYF.

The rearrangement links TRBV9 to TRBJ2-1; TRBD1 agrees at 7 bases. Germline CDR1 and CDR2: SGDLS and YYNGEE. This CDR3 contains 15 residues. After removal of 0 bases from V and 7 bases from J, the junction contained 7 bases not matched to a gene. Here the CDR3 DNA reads TGTGCCAGCAGCGTAGCACAGGGGCTGTGGAATGAGCAGTTCTTC. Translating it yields CASSVAQGLWNEQFF.

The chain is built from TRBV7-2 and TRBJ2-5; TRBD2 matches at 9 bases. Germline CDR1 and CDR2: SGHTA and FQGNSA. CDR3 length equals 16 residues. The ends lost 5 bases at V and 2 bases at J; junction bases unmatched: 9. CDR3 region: CASSLVAAGGQETQYF. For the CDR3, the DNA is TGTGCCAGCAGCCTAGTGGCAGCGGGGGGTCAAGAGACCCAGTACTTC.

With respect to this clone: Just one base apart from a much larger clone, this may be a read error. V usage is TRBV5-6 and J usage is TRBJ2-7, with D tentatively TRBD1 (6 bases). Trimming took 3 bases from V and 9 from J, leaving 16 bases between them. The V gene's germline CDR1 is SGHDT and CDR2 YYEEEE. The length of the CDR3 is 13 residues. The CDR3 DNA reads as TGTGCCAGCAGCTGGCAGGGGTCTACGAGGCAGTACTTC. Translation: CASSWQGSTRQYF.

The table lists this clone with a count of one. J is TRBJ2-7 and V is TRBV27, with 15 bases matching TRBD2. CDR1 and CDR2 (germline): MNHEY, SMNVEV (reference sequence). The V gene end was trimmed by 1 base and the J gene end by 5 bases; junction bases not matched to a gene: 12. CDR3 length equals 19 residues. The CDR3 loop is CASSLWGLAGGRGFHEQYF. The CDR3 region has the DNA TGTGCCAGCAGTTTATGGGGACTAGCGGGGGGAAGGGGTTTTCACGAGCAGTACTTC.

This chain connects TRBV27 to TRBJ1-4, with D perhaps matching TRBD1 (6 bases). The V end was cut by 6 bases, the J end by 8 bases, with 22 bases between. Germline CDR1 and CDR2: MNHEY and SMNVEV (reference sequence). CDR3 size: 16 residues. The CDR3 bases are TGTGCCAGCAGGGGCGCCCTGACCGGGGGGGCCGAAAAACTGTTTTTT. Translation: CASRGALTGGAEKLFF.

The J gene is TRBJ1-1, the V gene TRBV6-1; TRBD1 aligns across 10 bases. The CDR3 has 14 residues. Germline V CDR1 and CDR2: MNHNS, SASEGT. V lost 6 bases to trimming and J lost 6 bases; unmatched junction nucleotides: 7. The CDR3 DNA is TGTGCCAGCAGGGCCAGGACAGGGGGGGCTGAAGCTTTCTTT. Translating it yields CASRARTGGAEAFF.

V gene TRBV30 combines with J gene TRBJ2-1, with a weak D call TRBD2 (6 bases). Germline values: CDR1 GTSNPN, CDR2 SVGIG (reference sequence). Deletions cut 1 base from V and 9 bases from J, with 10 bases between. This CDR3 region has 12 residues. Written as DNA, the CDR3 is TGTGCCTGGAGTGGGTACGGGGGTGAGCAGTTCTTC. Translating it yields CAWSGYGGEQFF.

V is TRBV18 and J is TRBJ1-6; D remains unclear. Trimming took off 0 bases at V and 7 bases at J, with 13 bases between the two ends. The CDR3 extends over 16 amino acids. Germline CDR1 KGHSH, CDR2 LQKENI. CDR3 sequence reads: CASSPPGGYGNSPLHF. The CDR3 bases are TGTGCCAGCTCACCACCGGGCGGGTATGGCAATTCACCCCTCCACTTT.

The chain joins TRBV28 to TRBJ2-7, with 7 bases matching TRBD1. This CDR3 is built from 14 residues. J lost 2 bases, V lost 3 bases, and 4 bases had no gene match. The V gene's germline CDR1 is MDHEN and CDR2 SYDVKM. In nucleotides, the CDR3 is TGTGCCAGCAGTTTGAGGGGGCCGACCTACGAGCAGTACTTC. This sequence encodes CASSLRGPTYEQYF.

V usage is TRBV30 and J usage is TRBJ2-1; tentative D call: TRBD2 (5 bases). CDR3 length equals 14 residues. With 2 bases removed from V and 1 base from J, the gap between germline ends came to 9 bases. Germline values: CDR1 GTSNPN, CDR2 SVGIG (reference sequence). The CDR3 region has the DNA TGTGCCTGGAGTCATGGAGGTTCCTACAATGAGCAGTTCTTC. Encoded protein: CAWSHGGSYNEQFF.

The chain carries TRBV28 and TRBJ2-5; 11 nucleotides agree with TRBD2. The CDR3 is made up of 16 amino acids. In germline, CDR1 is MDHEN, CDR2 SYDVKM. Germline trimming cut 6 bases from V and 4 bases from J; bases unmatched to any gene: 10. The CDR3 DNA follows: TGTGCCAGCAGCCCCATAGCGGGGGGGCCAATAGAGACCCAGTACTTC. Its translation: CASSPIAGGPIETQYF.

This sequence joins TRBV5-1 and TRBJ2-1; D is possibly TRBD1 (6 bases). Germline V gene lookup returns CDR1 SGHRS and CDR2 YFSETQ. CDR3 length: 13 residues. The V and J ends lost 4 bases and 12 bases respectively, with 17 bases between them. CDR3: CASSPKTGPGQFF. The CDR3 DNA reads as TGCGCCAGCAGCCCAAAGACAGGTCCAGGGCAGTTCTTC. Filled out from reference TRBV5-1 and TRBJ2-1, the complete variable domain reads KAGVTQTPRYLIKTRGQQVTLSCSPISGHRSVSWYQQTPGQGLQFLFEYFSETQRNKGNFPGRFSGRQFSNSRSEMNVSTLELGDSALYLCASSPKTGPGQFFGPGTRLTVL.

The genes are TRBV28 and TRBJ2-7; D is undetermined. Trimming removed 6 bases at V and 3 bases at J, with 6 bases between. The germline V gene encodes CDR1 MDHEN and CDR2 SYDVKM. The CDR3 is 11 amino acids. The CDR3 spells CASRHNYEQYF. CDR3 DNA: TGTGCCAGCAGACACAACTACGAGCAGTACTTC.

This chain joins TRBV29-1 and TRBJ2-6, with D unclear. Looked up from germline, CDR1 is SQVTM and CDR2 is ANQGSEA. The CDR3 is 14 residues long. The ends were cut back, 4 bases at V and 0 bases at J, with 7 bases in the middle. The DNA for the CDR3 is TGCAGCGTTGCAGTGAACTCTGGGGCCAACGTCCTGACTTTC. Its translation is CSVAVNSGANVLTF.

In DNA, the CDR3 is TGTGCCAGCTGGACTAGCGGAAACACCGGGGAGCTGTTTTTT. It translates to CASWTSGNTGELFF. V usage is TRBV7-2 and J usage is TRBJ2-2; 10 bases map to TRBD2. After removal of 8 bases from V and 2 bases from J, the junction contained 2 bases not matched to a gene. The CDR3 consists of 14 residues. Germline CDR1 SGHTA, CDR2 FQGNSA.

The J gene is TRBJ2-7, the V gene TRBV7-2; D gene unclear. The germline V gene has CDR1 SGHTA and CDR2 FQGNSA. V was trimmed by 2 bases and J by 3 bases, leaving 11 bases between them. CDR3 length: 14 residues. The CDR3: CASSLSPGYYEQYF. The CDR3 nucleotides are TGTGCCAGCAGCTTATCCCCCGGGTACTACGAGCAGTACTTC.

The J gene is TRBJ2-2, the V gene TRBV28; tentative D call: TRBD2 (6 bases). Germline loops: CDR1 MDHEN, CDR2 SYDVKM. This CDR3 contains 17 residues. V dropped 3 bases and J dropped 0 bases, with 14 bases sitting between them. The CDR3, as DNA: TGTGCCAGCAGTTTGGAGGAGGGGACGACGAACACCGGGGAGCTGTTTTTT. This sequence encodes CASSLEEGTTNTGELFF.

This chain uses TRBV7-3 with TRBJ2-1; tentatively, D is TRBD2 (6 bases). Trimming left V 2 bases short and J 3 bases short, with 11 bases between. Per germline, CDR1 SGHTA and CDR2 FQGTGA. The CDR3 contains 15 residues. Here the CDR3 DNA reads TGTGCCAGCAGCTTATTAGGCGGGGACTACAATGAGCAGTTCTTC. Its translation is CASSLLGGDYNEQFF.

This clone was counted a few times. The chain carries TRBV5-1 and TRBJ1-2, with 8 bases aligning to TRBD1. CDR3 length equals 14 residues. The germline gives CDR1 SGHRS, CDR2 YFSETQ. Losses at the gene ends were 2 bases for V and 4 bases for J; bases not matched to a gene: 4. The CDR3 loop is CASSFTGGGYGYTF. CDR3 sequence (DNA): TGCGCCAGCAGCTTCACAGGGGGGGGCTATGGCTACACCTTC.

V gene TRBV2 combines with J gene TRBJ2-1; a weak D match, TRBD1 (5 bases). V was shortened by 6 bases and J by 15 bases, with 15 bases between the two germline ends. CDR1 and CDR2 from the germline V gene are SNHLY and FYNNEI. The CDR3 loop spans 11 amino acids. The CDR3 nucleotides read TGTGCCAGCAGGGGTGGGCAGGGATGGTTCTTC. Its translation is CASRGGQGWFF.

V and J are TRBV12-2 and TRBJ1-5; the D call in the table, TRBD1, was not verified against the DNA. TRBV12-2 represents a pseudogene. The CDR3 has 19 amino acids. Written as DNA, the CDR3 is TGTGCAAGTCGCTTAGATGGGACAGGGAGGAGGTCGAGCAATCAGCCCCAGCATTTT. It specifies CASRLDGTGRRSSNQPQHF.

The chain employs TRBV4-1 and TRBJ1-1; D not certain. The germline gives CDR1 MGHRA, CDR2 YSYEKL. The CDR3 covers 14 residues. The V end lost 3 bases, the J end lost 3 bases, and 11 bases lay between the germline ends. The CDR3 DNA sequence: TGCGCCAGCAGCCACCCAAGTCGGGACACTGAAGCTTTCTTT. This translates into CASSHPSRDTEAFF.

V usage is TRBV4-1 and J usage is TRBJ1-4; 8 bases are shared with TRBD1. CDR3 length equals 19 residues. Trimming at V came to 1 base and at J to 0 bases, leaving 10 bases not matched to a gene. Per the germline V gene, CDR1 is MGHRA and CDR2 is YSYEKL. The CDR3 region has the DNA TGCGCCAGCAGCCAAGGCGTGTGGGGACAGGCATCAACTAATGAAAAACTGTTTTTT. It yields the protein CASSQGVWGQASTNEKLFF.

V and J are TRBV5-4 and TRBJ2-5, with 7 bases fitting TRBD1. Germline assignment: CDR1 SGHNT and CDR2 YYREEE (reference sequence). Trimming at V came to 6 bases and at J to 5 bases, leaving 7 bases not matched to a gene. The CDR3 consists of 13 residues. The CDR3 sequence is CASTNPQGETQYF. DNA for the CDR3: TGTGCCAGCACCAACCCACAGGGGGAGACCCAGTACTTC.

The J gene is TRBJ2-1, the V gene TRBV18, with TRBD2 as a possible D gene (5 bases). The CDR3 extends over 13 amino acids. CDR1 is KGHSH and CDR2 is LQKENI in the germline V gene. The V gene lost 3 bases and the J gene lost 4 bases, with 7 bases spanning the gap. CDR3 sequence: CASSPTGYNEQFF. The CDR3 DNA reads TGTGCCAGCTCACCGACGGGGTACAATGAGCAGTTCTTC.

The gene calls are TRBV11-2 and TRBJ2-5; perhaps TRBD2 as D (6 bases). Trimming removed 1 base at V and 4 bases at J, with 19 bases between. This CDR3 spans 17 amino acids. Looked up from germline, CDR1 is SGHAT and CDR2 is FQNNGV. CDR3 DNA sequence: TGTGCCAGCAGCTTAGCTCCGAGGCGGGGTACTGGAGAGACCCAGTACTTC. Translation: CASSLAPRRGTGETQYF.

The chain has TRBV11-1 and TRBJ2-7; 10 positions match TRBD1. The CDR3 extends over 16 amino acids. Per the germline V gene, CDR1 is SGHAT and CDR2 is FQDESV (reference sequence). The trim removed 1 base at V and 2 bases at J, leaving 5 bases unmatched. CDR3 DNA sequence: TGTGCCAGCAGCTTAGGAGTGGGGACAGGGGCCTACGAGCAGTACTTC. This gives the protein CASSLGVGTGAYEQYF.

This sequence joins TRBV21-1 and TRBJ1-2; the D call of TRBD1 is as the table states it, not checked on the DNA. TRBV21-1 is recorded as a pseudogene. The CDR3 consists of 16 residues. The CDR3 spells CASSKAPDRGNYGYTF. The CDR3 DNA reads TGTGCCAGCAGCAAAGCGCCGGACAGGGGTAACTATGGCTACACCTTC.

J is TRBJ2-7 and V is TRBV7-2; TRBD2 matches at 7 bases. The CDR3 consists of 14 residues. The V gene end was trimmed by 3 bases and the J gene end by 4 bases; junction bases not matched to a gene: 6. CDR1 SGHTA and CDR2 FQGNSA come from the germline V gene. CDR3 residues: CASSLGGMLYEQYF. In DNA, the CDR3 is TGTGCCAGCAGCTTGGGGGGGATGCTATACGAGCAGTACTTC.